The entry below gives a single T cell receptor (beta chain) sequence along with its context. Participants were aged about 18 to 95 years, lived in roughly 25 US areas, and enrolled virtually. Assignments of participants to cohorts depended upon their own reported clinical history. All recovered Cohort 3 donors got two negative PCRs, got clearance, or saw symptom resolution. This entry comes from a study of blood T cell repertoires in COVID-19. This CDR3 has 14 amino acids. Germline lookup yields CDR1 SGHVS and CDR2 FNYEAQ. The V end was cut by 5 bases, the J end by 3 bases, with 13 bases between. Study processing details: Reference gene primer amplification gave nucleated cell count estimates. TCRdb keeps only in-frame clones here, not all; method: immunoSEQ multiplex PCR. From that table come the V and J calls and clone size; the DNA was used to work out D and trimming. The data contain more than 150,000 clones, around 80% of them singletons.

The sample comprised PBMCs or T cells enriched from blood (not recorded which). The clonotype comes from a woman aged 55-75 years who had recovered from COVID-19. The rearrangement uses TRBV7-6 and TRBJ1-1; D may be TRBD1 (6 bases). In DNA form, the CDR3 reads TGTGCCAGCAGCCCAATCACAGGGCACACTGAAGCTTTCTTT. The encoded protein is CASSPITGHTEAFF.